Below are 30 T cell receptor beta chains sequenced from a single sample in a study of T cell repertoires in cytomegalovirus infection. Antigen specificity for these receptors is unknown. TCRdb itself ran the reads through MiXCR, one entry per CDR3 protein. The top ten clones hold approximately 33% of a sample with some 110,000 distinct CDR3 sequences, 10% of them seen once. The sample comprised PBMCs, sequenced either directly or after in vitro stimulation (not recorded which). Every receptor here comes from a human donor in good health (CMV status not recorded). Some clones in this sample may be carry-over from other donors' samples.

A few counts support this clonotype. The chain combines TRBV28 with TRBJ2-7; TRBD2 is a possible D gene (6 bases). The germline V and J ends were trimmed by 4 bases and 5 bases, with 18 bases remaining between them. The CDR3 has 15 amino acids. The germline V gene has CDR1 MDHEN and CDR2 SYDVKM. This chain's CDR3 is CASSYAGPSPDEQYF. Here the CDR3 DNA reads TGTGCCAGCAGTTACGCGGGACCGAGCCCCGACGAGCAGTACTTC.

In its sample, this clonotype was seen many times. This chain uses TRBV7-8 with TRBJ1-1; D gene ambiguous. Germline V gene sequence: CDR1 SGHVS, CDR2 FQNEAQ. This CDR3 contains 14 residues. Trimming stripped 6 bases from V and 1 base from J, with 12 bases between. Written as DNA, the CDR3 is TGTGCCAGCAGTTCAACCCGGGCGAACACTGAAGCTTTCTTT. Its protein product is CASSSTRANTEAFF.

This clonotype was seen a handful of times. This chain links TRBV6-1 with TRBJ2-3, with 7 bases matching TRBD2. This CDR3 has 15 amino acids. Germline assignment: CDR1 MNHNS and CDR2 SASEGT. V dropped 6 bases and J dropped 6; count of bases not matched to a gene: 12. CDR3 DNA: TGTGCCAGCAGCCCGAGGAGTGGGAGGGCTGATACGCAGTATTTT. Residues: CASSPRSGRADTQYF.

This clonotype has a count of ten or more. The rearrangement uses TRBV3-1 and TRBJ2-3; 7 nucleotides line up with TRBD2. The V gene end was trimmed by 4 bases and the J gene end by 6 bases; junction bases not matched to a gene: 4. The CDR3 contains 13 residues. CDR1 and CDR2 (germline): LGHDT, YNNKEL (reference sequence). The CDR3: CASSLGLVDTQYF. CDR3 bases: TGTGCCAGCAGCCTTGGACTAGTGGATACGCAGTATTTT.

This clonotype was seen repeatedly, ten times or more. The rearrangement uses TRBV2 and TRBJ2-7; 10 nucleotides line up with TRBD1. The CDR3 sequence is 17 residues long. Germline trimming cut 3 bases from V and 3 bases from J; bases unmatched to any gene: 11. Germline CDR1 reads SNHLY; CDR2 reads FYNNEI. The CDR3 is CASSETRTGGYHYEQYV. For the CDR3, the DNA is TGTGCCAGCAGTGAGACCAGGACAGGGGGGTACCACTACGAGCAGTACGTC.

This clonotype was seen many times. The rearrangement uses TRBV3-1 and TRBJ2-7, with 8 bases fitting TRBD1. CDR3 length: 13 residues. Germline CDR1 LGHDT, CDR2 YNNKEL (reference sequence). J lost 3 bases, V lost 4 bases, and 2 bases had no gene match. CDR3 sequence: CASSPGTGYEQYF. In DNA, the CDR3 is TGTGCCAGCAGCCCCGGGACAGGCTACGAGCAGTACTTC.

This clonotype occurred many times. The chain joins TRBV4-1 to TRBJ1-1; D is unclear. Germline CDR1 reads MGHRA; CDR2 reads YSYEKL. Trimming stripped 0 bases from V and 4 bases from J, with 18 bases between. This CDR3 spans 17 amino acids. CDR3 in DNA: TGCGCCAGCAGCCAAGAATTATCCCCCTCGAGTTTCACTGAAGCTTTCTTT. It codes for CASSQELSPSSFTEAFF.

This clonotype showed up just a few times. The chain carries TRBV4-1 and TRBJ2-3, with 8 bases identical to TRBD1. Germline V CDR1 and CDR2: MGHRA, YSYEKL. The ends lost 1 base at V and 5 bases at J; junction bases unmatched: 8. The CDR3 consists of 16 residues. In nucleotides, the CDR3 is TGCGCCAGCAGCCAAGGTGACAGGGGTGCGGGAGATACGCAGTATTTT. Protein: CASSQGDRGAGDTQYF.

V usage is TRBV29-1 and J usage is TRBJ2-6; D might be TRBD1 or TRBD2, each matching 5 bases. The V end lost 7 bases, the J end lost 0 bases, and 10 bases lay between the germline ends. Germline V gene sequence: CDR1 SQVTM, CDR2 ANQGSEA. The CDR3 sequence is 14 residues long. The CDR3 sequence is CSAGTSSGANVLTF. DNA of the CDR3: TGCAGCGCCGGGACCTCCTCTGGGGCCAACGTCCTGACTTTC. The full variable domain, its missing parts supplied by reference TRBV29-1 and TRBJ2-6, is SAVISQKPSRDICQRGTSLTIQCQVDSQVTMMFWYRQQPGQSLTLIATANQGSEATYESGFVIDKFPISRPNLTFSTLTVSNMSPEDSSIYLCSAGTSSGANVLTFGAGSRLTVL.

The CDR3 coding sequence is TGCAGTGCTAGAGATGGAGGGGGCAAGAACACCGGGGAGCTGTTTTTT. Its protein is CSARDGGGKNTGELFF. The V call is TRBV20-1, the J call TRBJ2-2; D is perhaps TRBD1 (7 bases). Germline CDR1 and CDR2: DFQATT and SNEGSKA (reference sequence). This CDR3 spans 16 amino acids. Trimming left V 0 bases short and J 1 base short, with 12 bases between.

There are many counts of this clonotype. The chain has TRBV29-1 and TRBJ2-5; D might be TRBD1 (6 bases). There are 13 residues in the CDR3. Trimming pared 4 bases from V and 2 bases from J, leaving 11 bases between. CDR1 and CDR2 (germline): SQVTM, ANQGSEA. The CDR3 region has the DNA TGCAGCGTTGGGGGGACACGACAAGAGACCCAGTACTTC. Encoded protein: CSVGGTRQETQYF.

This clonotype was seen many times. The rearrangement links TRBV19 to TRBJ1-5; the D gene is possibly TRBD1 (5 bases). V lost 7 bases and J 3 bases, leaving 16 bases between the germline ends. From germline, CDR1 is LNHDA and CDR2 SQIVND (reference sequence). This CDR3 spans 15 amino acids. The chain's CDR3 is CASKWGREANQPQHF. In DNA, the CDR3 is TGTGCCAGTAAGTGGGGCAGGGAGGCCAATCAGCCCCAGCATTTT.

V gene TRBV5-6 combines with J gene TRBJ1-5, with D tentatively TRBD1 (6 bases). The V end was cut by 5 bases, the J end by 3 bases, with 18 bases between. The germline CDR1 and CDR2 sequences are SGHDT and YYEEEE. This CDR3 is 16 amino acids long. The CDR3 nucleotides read TGTGCCAGCAGACGATACAGGGCGAGTTTCAATCAGCCCCAGCATTTT. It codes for CASRRYRASFNQPQHF.

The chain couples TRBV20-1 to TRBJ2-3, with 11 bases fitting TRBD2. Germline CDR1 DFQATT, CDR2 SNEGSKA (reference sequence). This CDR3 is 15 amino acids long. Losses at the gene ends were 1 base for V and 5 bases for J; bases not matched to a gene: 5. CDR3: CSARARGLAGDTQYF. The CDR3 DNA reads TGCAGTGCTAGAGCCCGCGGACTAGCGGGAGATACGCAGTATTTT.

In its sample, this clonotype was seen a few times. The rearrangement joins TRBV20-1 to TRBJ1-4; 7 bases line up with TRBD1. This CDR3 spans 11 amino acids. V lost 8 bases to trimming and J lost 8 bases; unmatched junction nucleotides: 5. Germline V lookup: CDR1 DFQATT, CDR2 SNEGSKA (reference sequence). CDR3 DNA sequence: TGCAGTCCTACAGGGGTAGAAAAACTGTTTTTT. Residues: CSPTGVEKLFF.

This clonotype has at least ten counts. This CDR3 reads CASSRVASSTDTQYF. CDR3 nucleotides: TGTGCCAGCAGCAGGGTTGCTTCTAGCACAGATACGCAGTATTTT. The gene calls are TRBV27 and TRBJ2-3; D may be TRBD1 (5 bases). Trimming pared 6 bases from V and 0 bases from J, leaving 13 bases between. CDR3 size: 15 residues. The germline V gene encodes CDR1 MNHEY and CDR2 SMNVEV (reference sequence).

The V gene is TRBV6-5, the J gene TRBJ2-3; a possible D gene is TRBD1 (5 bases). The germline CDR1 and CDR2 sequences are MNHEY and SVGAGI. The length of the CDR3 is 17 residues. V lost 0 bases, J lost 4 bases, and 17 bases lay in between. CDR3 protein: CASSYSRLRWGPDTQYF. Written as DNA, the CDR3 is TGTGCCAGCAGTTACTCTAGGCTCAGATGGGGCCCAGATACGCAGTATTTT.

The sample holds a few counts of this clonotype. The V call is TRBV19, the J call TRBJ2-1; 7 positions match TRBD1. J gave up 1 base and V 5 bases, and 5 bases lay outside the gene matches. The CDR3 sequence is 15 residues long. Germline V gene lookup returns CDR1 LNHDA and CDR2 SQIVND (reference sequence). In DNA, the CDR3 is TGTGCCAGTAGTCTCGACAGGGCTTCCTACAATGAGCAGTTCTTC. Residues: CASSLDRASYNEQFF. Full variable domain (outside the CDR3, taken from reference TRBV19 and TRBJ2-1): DGGITQSPKYLFRKEGQNVTLSCEQNLNHDAMYWYRQDPGQGLRLIYYSQIVNDFQKGDIAEGYSVSREKKESFPLTVTSAQKNPTAFYLCASSLDRASYNEQFFGPGTRLTVL.

This chain's CDR3 is CAISDIRGVLGYGYTF. The CDR3 coding sequence is TGTGCCATCAGTGATATCCGGGGGGTCCTAGGCTATGGCTACACCTTC. The chain joins TRBV10-3 to TRBJ1-2; D might be TRBD1 (5 bases). Germline lookup yields CDR1 ENHRY and CDR2 SYGVKD. The CDR3 is 16 amino acids. Trimming left V 3 bases short and J 4 bases short, with 18 bases between.

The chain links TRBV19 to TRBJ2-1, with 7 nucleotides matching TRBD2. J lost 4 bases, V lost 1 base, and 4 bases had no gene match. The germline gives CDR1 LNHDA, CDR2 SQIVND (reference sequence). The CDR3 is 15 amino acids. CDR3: CASSIGLAVYNEQFF. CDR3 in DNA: TGTGCCAGTAGTATAGGTCTAGCGGTATACAATGAGCAGTTCTTC.

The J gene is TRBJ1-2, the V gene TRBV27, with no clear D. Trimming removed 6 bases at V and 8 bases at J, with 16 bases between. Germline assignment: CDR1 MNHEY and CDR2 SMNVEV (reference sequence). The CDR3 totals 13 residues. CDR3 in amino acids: CASRAPGAGGYTF. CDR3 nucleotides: TGTGCCAGCAGGGCTCCGGGAGCGGGGGGCTACACCTTC.

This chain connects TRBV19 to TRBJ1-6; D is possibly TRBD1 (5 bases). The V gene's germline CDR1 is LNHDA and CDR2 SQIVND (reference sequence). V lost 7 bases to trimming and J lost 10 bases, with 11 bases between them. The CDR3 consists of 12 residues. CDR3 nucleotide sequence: TGTGCCAGTATGGGGGGAAGCTCACCCCTCCACTTT. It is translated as CASMGGSSPLHF.

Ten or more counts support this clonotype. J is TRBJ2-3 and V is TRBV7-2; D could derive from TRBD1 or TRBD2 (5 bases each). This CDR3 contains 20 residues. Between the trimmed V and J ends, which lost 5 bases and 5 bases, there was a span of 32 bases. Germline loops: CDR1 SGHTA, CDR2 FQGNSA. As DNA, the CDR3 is TGTGCCAGCAGCACCCCCACCGGGGCTTTGAGGGAGTGGGAACAAGATACGCAGTATTTT. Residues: CASSTPTGALREWEQDTQYF.

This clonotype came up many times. Here the CDR3 reads CASSLAAQAPSGYTF. The CDR3 DNA reads TGTGCCAGCAGCTTAGCGGCTCAGGCGCCATCTGGCTACACCTTC. V usage is TRBV7-2 and J usage is TRBJ1-2; D is undetermined. The CDR3 totals 15 residues. Germline V gene lookup returns CDR1 SGHTA and CDR2 FQGNSA. With 0 bases removed from V and 7 bases from J, the gap between germline ends came to 15 bases. The entire variable domain, with the rest obtained from reference TRBV7-2 and TRBJ1-2, is as follows: GAGVSQSPSNKVTEKGKDVELRCDPISGHTALYWYRQSLGQGLEFLIYFQGNSAPDKSGLPSDRFSAERTGGSVSTLTIQRTQQEDSAVYLCASSLAAQAPSGYTFGSGTRLTVV.

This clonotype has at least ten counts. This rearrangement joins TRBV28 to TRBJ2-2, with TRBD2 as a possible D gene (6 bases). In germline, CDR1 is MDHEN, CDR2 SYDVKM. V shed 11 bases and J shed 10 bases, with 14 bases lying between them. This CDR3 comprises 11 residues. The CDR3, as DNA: TGTGCCTCCGGAGGGTATGTGGAGCTGTTTTTT. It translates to CASGGYVELFF.

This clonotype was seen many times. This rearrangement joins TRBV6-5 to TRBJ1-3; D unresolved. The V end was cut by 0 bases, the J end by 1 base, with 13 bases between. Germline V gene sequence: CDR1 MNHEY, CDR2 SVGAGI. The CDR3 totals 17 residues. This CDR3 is CASSYSRNIGSGNTIYF. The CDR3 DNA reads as TGTGCCAGCAGTTACTCCCGGAACATCGGATCTGGAAACACCATATATTTT.

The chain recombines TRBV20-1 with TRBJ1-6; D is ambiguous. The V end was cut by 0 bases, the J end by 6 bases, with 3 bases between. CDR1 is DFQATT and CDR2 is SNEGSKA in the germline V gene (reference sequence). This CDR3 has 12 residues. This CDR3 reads CSARDRNSPLHF. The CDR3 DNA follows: TGCAGTGCTAGAGATCGTAATTCACCCCTCCACTTT.

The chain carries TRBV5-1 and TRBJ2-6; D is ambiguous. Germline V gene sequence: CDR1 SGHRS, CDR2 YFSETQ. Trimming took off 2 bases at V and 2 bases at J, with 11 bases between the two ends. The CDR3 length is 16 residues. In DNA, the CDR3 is TGCGCCAGCAGCTTAATGACGAGGACTGGGGCCAACGTCCTGACTTTC. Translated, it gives CASSLMTRTGANVLTF.

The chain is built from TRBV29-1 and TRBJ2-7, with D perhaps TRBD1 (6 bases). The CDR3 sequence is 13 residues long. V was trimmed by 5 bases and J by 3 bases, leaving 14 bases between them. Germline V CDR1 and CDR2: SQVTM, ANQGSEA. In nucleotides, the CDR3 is TGCAGCGTTCCCGGGACAATTAGCTACGAGCAGTACTTC. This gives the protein CSVPGTISYEQYF.

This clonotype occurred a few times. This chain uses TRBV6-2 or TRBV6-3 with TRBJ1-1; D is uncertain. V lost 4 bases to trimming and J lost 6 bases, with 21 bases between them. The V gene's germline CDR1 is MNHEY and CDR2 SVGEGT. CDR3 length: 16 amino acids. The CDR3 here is CASSSGGSGSNPEAFF. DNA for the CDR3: TGTGCCAGCAGTTCCGGTGGATCGGGAAGCAATCCTGAAGCTTTCTTT.